This T cell receptor beta chain was identified during a study of T cells in Graves' hyperthyroidism and ophthalmopathy (dated by TCRdb to the late 2010s). Turning to the overall study: Peripheral blood samples were taken at initial diagnosis, before any treatment was given. To identify distinguishing TCR V-J signatures, a discovery cohort of about 100 patients was used, comprising approximately 40 with Graves' ophthalmopathy and 55 to 65 with stable Graves' hyperthyroidism. Prospective prediction of ophthalmopathy was tested in an independent validation cohort of fewer than 20 hyperthyroidism patients and 15 to 17 patients who later progressed to ophthalmopathy. The 100 discovery patients were randomly divided into training and test sets at a 7:3 ratio. In about six Graves' hyperthyroidism patients, the study also compared T-cell repertoires from thyroid tissue with T-cell repertoires from blood. Following sampling, methimazole starting at 30 mg daily was given to hyperthyroidism patients, and high-dose intravenous methylprednisolone was given to ophthalmopathy patients. The paper describes TCR Vbeta CDR3 sequencing of around 130 peripheral blood samples, made up of 43 ophthalmopathy patients, roughly 80 hyperthyroidism patients and approximately 17 progressor patients.

Ophthalmopathy patients had moderately to severely active disease, Clinical Activity Score of at least 3, NOSPECS grade of at least 4, and duration under 3 months. Any patient with an uncontrolled infection, another autoimmune disease, pregnancy or lactation was excluded. Clinical symptoms, serum thyroxine and TRAb, thyroid ultrasound, and orbital computed tomography formed the basis for the diagnoses. PBMCs were isolated from 8 to 10 ml of fresh peripheral blood by Ficoll-Paque density gradient centrifugation. Trizol reagent was used to extract total RNA, and RNA quality was then checked on an Agilent 2100 Bioanalyzer. This clonotype was seen more than once but under ten times. Its antigen is not yet known. There are no base qualities to consult, and no much larger clone falls within one base. What the study reported, not specific to this receptor: Most expanded thyroid clonotypes (frequency above 0.001) were also detected in blood, suggesting blood repertoires may reflect thyroid immune responses. Ophthalmopathy was separated from stable hyperthyroidism by a 13 V-J signature model, with approximately 89% sensitivity and roughly 81% specificity obtained in cross-validation and 80%/75% obtained in testing. No statistical method was used to fix the sample size in advance, and group allocation was not hidden from the investigators. In validation, progression to ophthalmopathy was predicted by the model with around 71% sensitivity and nearly 75% specificity, a median of about 6.8 months before onset.

The TCR beta CDR3 regions were amplified from RNA transcripts. For the first round of RT-PCR on the TCR CDR3, the HTBI primer set was used together with the Qiagen OneStep RT-PCR kit. Libraries were constructed in a second round of multiplex PCR, after which size selection and purification were carried out. Paired-end sequencing of the libraries was performed with 100 bp reads on an Illumina HiSeq2000. As for the authors' bioinformatics: SOAPnuke was used to process the raw data, throwing out any read that contained adapters or uncalled bases, had a mean Phred below 15, or lacked an exact constant-primer or identifier match. High-quality paired reads were merged with COPE v1.2.5, and unique nucleotide sequences were defined as clonotypes. MiTCR v1.1 was used to align the clonotypes against IMGT TRBV, TRBD and TRBJ reference segments. Analysis was restricted to V-J combinations with a frequency above 0.0001, which covered about 99% of repertoires. The TCS score was defined as F50 (clonal expansion) divided by E x V (chaos), with BLOSUM62-based TCRdist calculated between CDR3 peptides within each V-J. Welch's t-statistics and random forest reduced roughly 540 V-J features to fewer than 15, which were used in a naive Bayes classifier (R e1071). TCRdb ran its own pipeline on the public reads, namely fastp trimming at Q25 and MiXCR clone calling, and kept in-frame beta chains. Each CDR3 protein appears once, grouped with its most common genes and DNA. These V and J calls are TCRdb output, not the study's own analysis. This sample gives about 600,000 distinct CDR3 sequences in total; about 14% of them show up just once. The ten largest clones represent 6.5% to 9% of the sample.

Spanning cysteine to phenylalanine, the CDR3 consists of 16 amino acids. Only CDR3 DNA is held: 48 bases, read in frame from base 1. Unmatched junction bases come to 14, with V trimmed by 6 bases and J by 7 bases. The clonotype originates from a woman under 30 with Graves' ophthalmopathy. The sequenced sample consisted of blood. This receptor chain uses TRBV12-3 or TRBV12-4 and TRBJ1-3; 8 middle bases align to TRBD1. The bases are TGTGCCAGCAGGATTTCGGACAGGGCGCAGCCCAACACCATATATTTT. Translated, it gives CASRISDRAQPNTIYF.